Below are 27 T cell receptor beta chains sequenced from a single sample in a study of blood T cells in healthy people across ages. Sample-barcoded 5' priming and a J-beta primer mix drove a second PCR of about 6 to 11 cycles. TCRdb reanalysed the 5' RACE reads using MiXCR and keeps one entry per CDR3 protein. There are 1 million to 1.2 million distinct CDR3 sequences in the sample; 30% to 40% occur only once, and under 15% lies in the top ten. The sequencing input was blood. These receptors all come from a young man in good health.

The CDR3 region is CSAPGGLNTEAFF. CDR3 in DNA: TGCAGTGCACCTGGGGGCCTGAACACTGAAGCTTTCTTT. The rearrangement uses TRBV20-1 and TRBJ1-1; TRBD1 might be the D (6 bases). V lost 6 bases, J lost 0 bases, and 11 bases lay in between. CDR1 is DFQATT and CDR2 is SNEGSKA in the germline V gene (reference sequence). The CDR3 contains 13 residues.

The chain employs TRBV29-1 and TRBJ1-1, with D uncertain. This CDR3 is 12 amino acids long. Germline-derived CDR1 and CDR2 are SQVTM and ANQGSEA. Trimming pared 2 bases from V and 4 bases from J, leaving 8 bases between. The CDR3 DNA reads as TGCAGCGTTGAATTTGGCAGCACTGAAGCTTTCTTT. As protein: CSVEFGSTEAFF.

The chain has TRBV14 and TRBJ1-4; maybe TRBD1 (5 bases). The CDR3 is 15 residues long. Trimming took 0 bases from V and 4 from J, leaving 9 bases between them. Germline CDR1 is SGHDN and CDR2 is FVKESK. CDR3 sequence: CASSQDIRDNEKLFF. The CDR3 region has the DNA TGTGCCAGCAGCCAAGATATCAGGGATAATGAAAAACTGTTTTTT.

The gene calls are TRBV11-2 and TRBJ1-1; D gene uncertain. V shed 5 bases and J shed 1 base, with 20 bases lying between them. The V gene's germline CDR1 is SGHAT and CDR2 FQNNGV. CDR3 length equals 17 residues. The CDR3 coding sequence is TGTGCCAGCAGCATCGGCCTGTCCCGGCGGCCGAACACTGAAGCTTTCTTT. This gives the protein CASSIGLSRRPNTEAFF.

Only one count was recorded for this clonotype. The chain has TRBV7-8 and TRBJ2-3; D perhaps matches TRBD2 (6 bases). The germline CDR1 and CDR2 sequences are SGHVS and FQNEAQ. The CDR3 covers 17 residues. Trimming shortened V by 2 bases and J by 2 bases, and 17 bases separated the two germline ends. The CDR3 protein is CASSLSLERATTDTQYF. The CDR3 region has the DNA TGTGCCAGCAGCTTATCGTTGGAGCGGGCGACCACAGATACGCAGTATTTT.

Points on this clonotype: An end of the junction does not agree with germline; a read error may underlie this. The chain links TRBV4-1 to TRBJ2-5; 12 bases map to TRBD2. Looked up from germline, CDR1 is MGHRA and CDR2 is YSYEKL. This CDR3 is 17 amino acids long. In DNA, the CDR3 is TGCGCCAGCATCCAAGACACTAGCGGGGGGTTTGTAGAGACCCAGTACTTC. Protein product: CASIQDTSGGFVETQYF.

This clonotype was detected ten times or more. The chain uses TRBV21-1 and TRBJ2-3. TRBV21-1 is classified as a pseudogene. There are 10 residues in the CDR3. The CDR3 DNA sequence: TGTGCCAGCAGCCCGGATACGCAGTATTTT. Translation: CASSPDTQYF.

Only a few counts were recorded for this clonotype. CDR3 residues: CASSSPTYIDPNTEAFF. CDR3 bases: TGTGCCAGCAGCTCCCCAACTTATATAGACCCGAACACTGAAGCTTTCTTT. This rearrangement joins TRBV13 to TRBJ1-1, with D uncertain. V dropped 4 bases and J dropped 1 base, with 19 bases sitting between them. CDR3 size: 17 residues. CDR1 and CDR2 from the germline V gene are PRHDT and FYEKMQ (reference sequence).

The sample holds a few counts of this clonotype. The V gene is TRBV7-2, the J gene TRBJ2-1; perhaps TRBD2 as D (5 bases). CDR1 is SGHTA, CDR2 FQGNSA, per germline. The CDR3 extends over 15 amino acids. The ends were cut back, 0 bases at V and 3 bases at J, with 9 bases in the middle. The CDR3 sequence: CASSLAPGNYNEQFF. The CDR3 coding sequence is TGTGCCAGCAGCTTAGCCCCGGGAAACTACAATGAGCAGTTCTTC.

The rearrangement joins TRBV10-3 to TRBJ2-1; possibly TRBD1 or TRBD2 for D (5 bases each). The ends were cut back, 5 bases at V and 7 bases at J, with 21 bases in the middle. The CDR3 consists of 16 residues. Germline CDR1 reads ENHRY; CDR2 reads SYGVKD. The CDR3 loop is CAISQTTGPELNEQFF. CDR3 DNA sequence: TGTGCCATCAGTCAGACCACGGGGCCCGAGCTTAATGAGCAGTTCTTC.

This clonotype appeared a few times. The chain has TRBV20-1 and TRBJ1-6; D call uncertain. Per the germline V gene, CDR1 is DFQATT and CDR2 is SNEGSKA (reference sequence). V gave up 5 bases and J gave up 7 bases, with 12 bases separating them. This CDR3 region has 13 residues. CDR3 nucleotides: TGCAGTGCTTCCGAAACTGAAAATTCACCCCTCCACTTT. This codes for CSASETENSPLHF.

Here the CDR3 DNA reads TGCAGTGCTAGAGTGGCGGGCAGGGGGTCGAGAGATACGCAGTATTTT. This gives the protein CSARVAGRGSRDTQYF. The rearrangement uses TRBV20-1 and TRBJ2-3; 7 nucleotides match TRBD1. Germline V gives CDR1 DFQATT, CDR2 SNEGSKA (reference sequence). V gave up 1 base and J gave up 5 bases; unmatched junction bases: 12. The CDR3 contains 16 residues.

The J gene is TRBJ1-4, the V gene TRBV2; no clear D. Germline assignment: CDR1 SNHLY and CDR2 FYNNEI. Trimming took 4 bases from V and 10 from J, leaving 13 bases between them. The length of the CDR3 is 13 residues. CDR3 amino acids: CASSVEGEGKLFF. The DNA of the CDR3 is TGTGCCAGCAGTGTGGAGGGTGAAGGAAAACTGTTTTTT.

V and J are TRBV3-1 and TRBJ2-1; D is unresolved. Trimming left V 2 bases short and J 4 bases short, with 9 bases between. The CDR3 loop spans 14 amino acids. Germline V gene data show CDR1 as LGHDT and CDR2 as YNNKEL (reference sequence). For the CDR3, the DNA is TGTGCCAGCAGCCAAAGTCCCTCTTACAATGAGCAGTTCTTC. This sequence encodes CASSQSPSYNEQFF.

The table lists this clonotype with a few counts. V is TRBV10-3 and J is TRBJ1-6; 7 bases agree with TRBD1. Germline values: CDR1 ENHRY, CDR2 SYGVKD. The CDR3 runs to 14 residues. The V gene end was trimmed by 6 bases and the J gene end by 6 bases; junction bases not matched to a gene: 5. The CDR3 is CAIRGDSLNSPLHF. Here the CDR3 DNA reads TGTGCCATCAGGGGGGACAGCCTTAATTCACCCCTCCACTTT.

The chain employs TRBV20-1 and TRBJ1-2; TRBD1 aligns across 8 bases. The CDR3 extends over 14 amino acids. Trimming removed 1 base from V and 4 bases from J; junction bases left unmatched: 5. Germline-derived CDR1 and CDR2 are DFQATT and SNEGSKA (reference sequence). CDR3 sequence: CSARGPGTGYGYTF. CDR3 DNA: TGCAGTGCTAGAGGTCCGGGGACAGGCTATGGCTACACCTTC.

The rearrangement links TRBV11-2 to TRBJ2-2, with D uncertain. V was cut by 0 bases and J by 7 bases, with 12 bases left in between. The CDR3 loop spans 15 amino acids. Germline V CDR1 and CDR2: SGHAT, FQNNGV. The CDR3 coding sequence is TGTGCCAGCAGCTTAGATTACTATCCTGGCGGGGAGCTGTTTTTT. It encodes CASSLDYYPGGELFF.

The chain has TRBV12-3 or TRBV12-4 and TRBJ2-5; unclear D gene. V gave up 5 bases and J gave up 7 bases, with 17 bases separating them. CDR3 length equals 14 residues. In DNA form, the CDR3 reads TGTGCCAGCAGTCCCCCAGAGGTCATGGGGACCCAGTACTTC. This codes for CASSPPEVMGTQYF.

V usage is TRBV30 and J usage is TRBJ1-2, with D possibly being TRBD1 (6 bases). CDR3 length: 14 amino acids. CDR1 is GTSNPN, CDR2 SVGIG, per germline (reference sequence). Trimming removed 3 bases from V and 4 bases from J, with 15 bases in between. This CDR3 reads CAWSPGAPSYGYTF. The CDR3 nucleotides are TGTGCCTGGAGCCCGGGGGCACCCTCCTATGGCTACACCTTC.

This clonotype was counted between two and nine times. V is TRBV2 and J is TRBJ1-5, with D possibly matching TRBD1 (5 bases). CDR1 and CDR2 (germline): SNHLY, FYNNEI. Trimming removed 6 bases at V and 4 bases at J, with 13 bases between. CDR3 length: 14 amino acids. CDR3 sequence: CASRQVSANQPQHF. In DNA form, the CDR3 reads TGTGCCAGCAGACAGGTTTCCGCAAATCAGCCCCAGCATTTT.

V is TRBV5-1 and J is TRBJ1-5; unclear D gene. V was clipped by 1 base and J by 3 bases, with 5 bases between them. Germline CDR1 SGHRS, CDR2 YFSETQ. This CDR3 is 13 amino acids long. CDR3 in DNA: TGCGCCAGCAGCTTGATGATCAATCAGCCCCAGCATTTT. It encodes CASSLMINQPQHF.

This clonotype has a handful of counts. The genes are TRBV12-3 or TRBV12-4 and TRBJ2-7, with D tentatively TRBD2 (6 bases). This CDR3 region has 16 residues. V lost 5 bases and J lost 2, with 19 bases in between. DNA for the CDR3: TGTGCCAGCAGTCTCGGGAGTTTCCCCGGTGCCTACGAGCAGTACTTC. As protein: CASSLGSFPGAYEQYF.

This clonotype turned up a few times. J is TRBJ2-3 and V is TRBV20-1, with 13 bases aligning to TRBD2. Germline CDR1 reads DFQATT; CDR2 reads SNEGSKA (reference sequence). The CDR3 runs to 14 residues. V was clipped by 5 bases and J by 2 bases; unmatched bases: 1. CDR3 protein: CSAGTSGNTDTQYF. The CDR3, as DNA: TGCAGTGCTGGGACTAGCGGGAACACAGATACGCAGTATTTT.

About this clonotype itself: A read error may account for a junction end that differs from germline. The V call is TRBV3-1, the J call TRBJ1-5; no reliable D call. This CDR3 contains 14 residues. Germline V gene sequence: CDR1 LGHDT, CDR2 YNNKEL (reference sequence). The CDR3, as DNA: TGTGCCTGCAGCCAGTGGAGAGGCAATCAGCCCCAGCATTTT. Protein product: CACSQWRGNQPQHF.

The CDR3 region has the DNA TGTGCCAGCAGCGGGGGGTATACCTATGGCTACACCTTC. Its protein product is CASSGGYTYGYTF. The chain is built from TRBV21-1 and TRBJ1-2; the table's D gene call, TRBD1, was not cross checked with the DNA. TRBV21-1 is reported as a pseudogene. This CDR3 is built from 13 residues.

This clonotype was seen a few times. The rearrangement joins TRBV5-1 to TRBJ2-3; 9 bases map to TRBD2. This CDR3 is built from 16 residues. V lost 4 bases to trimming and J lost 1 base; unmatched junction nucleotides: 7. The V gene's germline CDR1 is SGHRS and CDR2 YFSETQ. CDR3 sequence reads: CASSPGLARRTDTQYF. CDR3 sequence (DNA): TGCGCCAGCAGCCCAGGACTAGCGAGACGCACAGATACGCAGTATTTT.

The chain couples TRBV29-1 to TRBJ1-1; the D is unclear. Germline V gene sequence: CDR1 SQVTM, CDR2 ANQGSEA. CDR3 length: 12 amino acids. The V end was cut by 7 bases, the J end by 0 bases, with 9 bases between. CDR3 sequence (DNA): TGCAGCGCCTCGGGCTTGAACACTGAAGCTTTCTTT. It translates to CSASGLNTEAFF.